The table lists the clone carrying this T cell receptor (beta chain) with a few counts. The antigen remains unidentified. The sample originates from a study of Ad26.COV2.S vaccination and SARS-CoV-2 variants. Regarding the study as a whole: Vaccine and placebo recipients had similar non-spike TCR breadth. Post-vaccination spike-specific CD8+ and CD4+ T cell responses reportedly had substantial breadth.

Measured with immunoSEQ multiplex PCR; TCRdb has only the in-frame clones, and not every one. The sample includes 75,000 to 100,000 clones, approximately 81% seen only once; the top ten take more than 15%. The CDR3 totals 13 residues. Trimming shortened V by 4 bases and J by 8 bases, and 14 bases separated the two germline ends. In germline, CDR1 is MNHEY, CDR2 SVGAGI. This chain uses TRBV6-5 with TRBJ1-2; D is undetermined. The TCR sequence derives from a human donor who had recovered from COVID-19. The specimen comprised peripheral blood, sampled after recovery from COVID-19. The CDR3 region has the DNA TGTGCCAGCAGTTTAAACATCAGAAGGGGCTACACCTTC. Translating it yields CASSLNIRRGYTF.